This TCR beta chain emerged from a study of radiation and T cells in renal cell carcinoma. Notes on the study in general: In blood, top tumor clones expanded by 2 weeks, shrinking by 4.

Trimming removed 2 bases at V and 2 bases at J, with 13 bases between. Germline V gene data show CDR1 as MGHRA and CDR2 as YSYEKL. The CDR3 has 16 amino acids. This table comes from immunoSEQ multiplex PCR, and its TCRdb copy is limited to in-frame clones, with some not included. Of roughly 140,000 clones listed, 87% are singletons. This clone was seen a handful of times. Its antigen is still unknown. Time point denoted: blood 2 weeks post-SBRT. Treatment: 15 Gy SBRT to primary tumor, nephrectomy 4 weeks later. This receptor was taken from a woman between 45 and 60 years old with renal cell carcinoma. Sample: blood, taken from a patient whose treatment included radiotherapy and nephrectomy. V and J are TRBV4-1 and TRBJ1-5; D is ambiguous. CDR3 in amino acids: CASSQLPGVGNQPQHF. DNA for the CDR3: TGCGCCAGCAGCCAATTGCCGGGTGTTGGCAATCAGCCCCAGCATTTT.